This T cell receptor beta chain was sequenced during a study of T-cell memory formation after mild COVID-19. The study, taken as a whole, reports: Contracting CD8+ clones were enriched in EMRA, CD4+ mainly in CM and EM.

MiXCR, applied by TCRdb to the 5' RACE reads, yields one record per CDR3 protein. Of roughly 560,000 distinct CDR3 sequences listed, 20% were seen once; the top ten hold around an eighth. CDR3 length equals 13 residues. Trimming shortened V by 2 bases and J by 3 bases, and 8 bases separated the two germline ends. Germline CDR1 reads MNHNY; CDR2 reads SVGAGI (reference sequence). This clonotype was seen at least ten times. Antigen unknown. Material for sequencing was PBMCs or a T cell subset sorted from them (not recorded which). This chain joins TRBV6-6 and TRBJ2-7, with D tentatively TRBD1 (5 bases). The source is an adult woman who had mild COVID-19 (a few samples of this study predate the infection). Cell type and time point are not known. CDR3 DNA sequence: TGTGCCAGCAGTTACCCGCAGGGCTACGAGCAGTACTTC. It yields the protein CASSYPQGYEQYF.